These 26 T cell receptor beta chains came from one sample sequenced in a study of beta chain features in type 1 diabetes. All of the isolated RNA was reverse transcribed, so expressed TCRB transcripts were sequenced. Clones were sequenced by immunoSEQ multiplex PCR, and TCRdb holds only the in-frame ones, with some missing. This sample has under 400,000 clones; around 13% occur once, and the top ten carry roughly 6.7%. The sequencing input was central memory CD4+ T cells from blood. These receptors all come from a man aged 30 to 39 in good health.

The CDR3 loop is CAITGINYGYTF. Here the CDR3 DNA reads TGTGCCATCACAGGGATTAACTATGGCTACACCTTC. The genes are TRBV28 and TRBJ1-2; D is possibly TRBD1 (6 bases). In germline, CDR1 is MDHEN, CDR2 SYDVKM. V gave up 10 bases and J gave up 1 base, with 10 bases separating them. The length of the CDR3 is 12 residues.

This clone was counted only a few times. This chain uses TRBV7-8 with TRBJ2-2; 7 nucleotides line up with TRBD1. There are 13 residues in the CDR3. With V trimmed by 5 bases and J by 5 bases, 2 bases remained unmatched. CDR1 is SGHVS and CDR2 is FQNEAQ in the germline V gene. Here the CDR3 reads CASSVQGTGELFF. The DNA for the CDR3 is TGTGCCAGCAGCGTACAGGGGACCGGGGAGCTGTTTTTT.

The table lists this clone with a few counts. The chain carries TRBV28 and TRBJ1-2; 11 nucleotides match TRBD1. The germline V gene encodes CDR1 MDHEN and CDR2 SYDVKM. CDR3 length equals 14 residues. V was clipped by 5 bases and J by 7 bases; unmatched bases: 6. CDR3 bases: TGTGCCAGCAGTCCTAGGACAGGGGGCGTTGGCTACACCTTC. Its translation: CASSPRTGGVGYTF.

The chain carries TRBV19 and TRBJ2-4; the match to TRBD2 covers 8 bases. This CDR3 has 15 residues. V was pared by 4 bases and J by 1 base, with 3 bases of the junction left unmatched. Germline values: CDR1 LNHDA, CDR2 SQIVND (reference sequence). The CDR3 region is CASSSGRLAKNIQYF. CDR3 coding DNA: TGTGCCAGTAGTAGCGGGAGGTTGGCCAAAAACATTCAGTACTTC.

V is TRBV6-6 and J is TRBJ2-1; 12 bases agree with TRBD2. Germline V gene lookup returns CDR1 MNHNY and CDR2 SVGAGI (reference sequence). The CDR3 loop spans 11 amino acids. After removal of 6 bases from V and 15 bases from J, the junction contained 3 bases not matched to a gene. The CDR3, as DNA: TGTGCCAGCAGCTCGACTAGCGGGGGGTTCTTC. It is translated as CASSSTSGGFF.

This clone was observed many times. Different DNA sequences within this sample yield the same CDR3. J is TRBJ2-2 and V is TRBV5-4, with D uncertain. The CDR3 is made up of 13 amino acids. Germline V gene data show CDR1 as SGHNT and CDR2 as YYREEE (reference sequence). Trimming took off 1 base at V and 1 base at J, with 2 bases between the two ends. The CDR3 region is CASSLMNTGELFF. Here the CDR3 DNA reads TGTGCCAGCAGCTTGATGAACACCGGGGAGCTGTTTTTT. Supplemented by reference TRBV5-4 and TRBJ2-2, the full variable domain reads ETGVTQSPTHLIKTRGQQVTLRCSSQSGHNTVSWYQQALGQGPQFIFQYYREEENGRGNFPPRFSGLQFPNYSSELNVNALELDDSALYLCASSLMNTGELFFGEGSRLTVL.

This clone turned up a few times. V and J are TRBV18 and TRBJ1-2; no clear D. This CDR3 region has 13 residues. CDR1 is KGHSH, CDR2 LQKENI, per germline. Deletions cut 2 bases from V and 3 bases from J, with 7 bases between. The CDR3 sequence: CASSPTPDYGYTF. The CDR3 region has the DNA TGTGCCAGCTCACCAACGCCGGACTATGGCTACACCTTC.

The sample holds many counts of this clone. The chain combines TRBV6-1 with TRBJ2-7; tentatively, D is TRBD1 (5 bases). Looked up from germline, CDR1 is MNHNS and CDR2 is SASEGT. This CDR3 is built from 14 residues. Trimming left V 3 bases short and J 2 bases short, with 11 bases between. In DNA, the CDR3 is TGTGCCAGCAGTGATGGACACGGGCCCTACGAGCAGTACGTC. Protein product: CASSDGHGPYEQYV.

This clone was seen ten or more times. The chain combines TRBV19 with TRBJ2-1; D is perhaps TRBD1 (5 bases). V lost 3 bases and J lost 3, with 12 bases in between. Germline V CDR1 and CDR2: LNHDA, SQIVND (reference sequence). The CDR3 extends over 15 amino acids. The CDR3 sequence is CASSIRGSLYNEQFF. The CDR3 DNA is TGTGCCAGTAGTATTAGGGGCAGCCTCTACAATGAGCAGTTCTTC. Drawing the rest from reference TRBV19 and TRBJ2-1, the complete variable domain is DGGITQSPKYLFRKEGQNVTLSCEQNLNHDAMYWYRQDPGQGLRLIYYSQIVNDFQKGDIAEGYSVSREKKESFPLTVTSAQKNPTAFYLCASSIRGSLYNEQFFGPGTRLTVL.

This chain connects TRBV18 to TRBJ1-1; D is uncertain. Between the trimmed V and J ends, which lost 5 bases and 4 bases, there was a span of 20 bases. The germline CDR1 and CDR2 sequences are KGHSH and LQKENI. The CDR3 totals 16 residues. The DNA for the CDR3 is TGTGCCAGCTCAGAGTCGGAAGCCGGGCTGGTCACTGAAGCTTTCTTT. This encodes CASSESEAGLVTEAFF.

V and J are TRBV7-8 and TRBJ2-2, with 8 bases matching TRBD1. The CDR3 runs to 17 residues. V lost 5 bases to trimming and J lost 4 bases; unmatched junction nucleotides: 12. The germline V gene encodes CDR1 SGHVS and CDR2 FQNEAQ. CDR3 bases: TGTGCCAGCAGCCCCCACGAGGCAGGGGGCATCACCGGGGAGCTGTTTTTT. It translates to CASSPHEAGGITGELFF. The full variable domain, with the rest looked up from reference TRBV7-8 and TRBJ2-2, is GAGVSQSPRYKVAKRGQDVALRCDPISGHVSLFWYQQALGQGPEFLTYFQNEAQLDKSGLPSDRFFAERPEGSVSTLKIQRTQQEDSAVYLCASSPHEAGGITGELFFGEGSRLTVL.

This rearrangement joins TRBV9 to TRBJ2-5; D is perhaps TRBD2 (5 bases). With 0 bases removed from V and 0 bases from J, the gap between germline ends came to 9 bases. The germline gives CDR1 SGDLS, CDR2 YYNGEE. The CDR3 runs 15 residues. The DNA of the CDR3 is TGTGCCAGCAGCGTAGCTATCGGGGACCAAGAGACCCAGTACTTC. Amino acids: CASSVAIGDQETQYF.

V usage is TRBV29-1 and J usage is TRBJ1-2; D unclear. The V gene lost 6 bases and the J gene lost 6 bases, with 11 bases spanning the gap. The CDR3 covers 11 residues. From germline, CDR1 is SQVTM and CDR2 ANQGSEA. CDR3 nucleotide sequence: TGCAGCGTCAACTCCGCGGATGGCTACACCTTC. It specifies CSVNSADGYTF.

This clone came up a few times. The chain joins TRBV5-1 to TRBJ2-5, with TRBD1 identical over 9 bases. The ends lost 4 bases at V and 5 bases at J; junction bases unmatched: 12. The CDR3 consists of 16 residues. Germline CDR1 is SGHRS and CDR2 is YFSETQ. CDR3: CASSPDGTGSSETQYF. The CDR3, as DNA: TGCGCCAGCAGCCCGGACGGGACAGGGAGTTCGGAGACCCAGTACTTC.

This clone has only a few counts. This rearrangement joins TRBV11-2 to TRBJ2-4, with 7 nucleotides matching TRBD1. The germline V gene encodes CDR1 SGHAT and CDR2 FQNNGV. Trimming took 6 bases from V and 7 from J; bases not matched to a gene: 3. This CDR3 spans 12 amino acids. The CDR3 bases are TGTGCCAGCAGGGAACAGGGGAACATTCAGTACTTC. This codes for CASREQGNIQYF.

The CDR3 DNA reads as TGTGCCAGCAGCCCATATCAGGGTTTTAGAGTAGACACTGAAGCTTTCTTT. Translation gives CASSPYQGFRVDTEAFF. The V and J genes are TRBV7-9 and TRBJ1-1, with a possible D match to TRBD1 (5 bases). V was cut by 5 bases and J by 3 bases, with 22 bases left in between. This CDR3 spans 17 amino acids. From germline, CDR1 is SEHNR and CDR2 FQNEAQ (reference sequence). Looking up the rest from reference TRBV7-9 and TRBJ1-1 gives the full variable domain: DTGVSQNPRHKITKRGQNVTFRCDPISEHNRLYWYRQTLGQGPEFLTYFQNEAQLEKSRLLSDRFSAERPKGSFSTLEIQRTEQGDSAMYLCASSPYQGFRVDTEAFFGQGTRLTVV.

In its sample, this clone was seen a few times. The DNA of the CDR3 is TGCAGCGTTGAAGATCCGAGGGACCCCTCCTATAATTCACCCCTCCACTTT. The encoded protein is CSVEDPRDPSYNSPLHF. J is TRBJ1-6 and V is TRBV29-1, with D possibly TRBD1 on 5 matching bases. Deletions cut 0 bases from V and 0 bases from J, with 12 bases between. Looked up from germline, CDR1 is SQVTM and CDR2 is ANQGSEA. This CDR3 is built from 17 residues. Full variable domain (outside the CDR3, taken from reference TRBV29-1 and TRBJ1-6): SAVISQKPSRDICQRGTSLTIQCQVDSQVTMMFWYRQQPGQSLTLIATANQGSEATYESGFVIDKFPISRPNLTFSTLTVSNMSPEDSSIYLCSVEDPRDPSYNSPLHFGNGTRLTVT.

Only a few counts were recorded for this clone. The chain has TRBV5-5 and TRBJ2-1; D may be TRBD2 (5 bases). CDR3 length: 13 amino acids. V was pared by 4 bases and J by 8 bases, with 13 bases between. Looked up from germline, CDR1 is SGHKS and CDR2 is YYEKEE (reference sequence). CDR3 sequence reads: CASSEGNMDEQFF. In DNA, the CDR3 is TGTGCCAGCAGCGAGGGAAACATGGATGAGCAGTTCTTC. The complete variable domain, with remaining parts taken from reference TRBV5-5 and TRBJ2-1, reads DAGVTQSPTHLIKTRGQQVTLRCSPISGHKSVSWYQQVLGQGPQFIFQYYEKEERGRGNFPDRFSARQFPNYSSELNVNALLLGDSALYLCASSEGNMDEQFFGPGTRLTVL.

This clone was seen more than once but under ten times. This chain links TRBV10-3 with TRBJ2-3; 7 positions match TRBD2. The germline CDR1 and CDR2 sequences are ENHRY and SYGVKD. V shed 4 bases, J shed 1 base, and the junction held 5 bases outside the gene matches. The CDR3 consists of 15 residues. Written as DNA, the CDR3 is TGTGCCATCAGTGGTGCGGGGGTTGGCACAGATACGCAGTATTTT. Translated: CAISGAGVGTDTQYF.

The chain has TRBV19 and TRBJ1-6; 8 nucleotides agree with TRBD1. The CDR3 is 15 amino acids. Germline trimming cut 4 bases from V and 6 bases from J; bases unmatched to any gene: 5. In germline, CDR1 is LNHDA, CDR2 SQIVND (reference sequence). As DNA, the CDR3 is TGTGCCAGTAGTAATCTGGGACAGGTTAATTCACCCCTCCACTTT. Amino acids: CASSNLGQVNSPLHF. The full variable domain, with the rest looked up from reference TRBV19 and TRBJ1-6, is DGGITQSPKYLFRKEGQNVTLSCEQNLNHDAMYWYRQDPGQGLRLIYYSQIVNDFQKGDIAEGYSVSREKKESFPLTVTSAQKNPTAFYLCASSNLGQVNSPLHFGNGTRLTVT.

This clone showed up just a few times. This chain uses TRBV7-2 with TRBJ2-4; a possible D gene is TRBD2 (6 bases). Germline V CDR1 and CDR2: SGHTA, FQGNSA. The CDR3 is made up of 14 amino acids. V shed 5 bases and J shed 9 bases, with 17 bases lying between them. The chain's CDR3 is CASSQGAGRGIQYF. The CDR3 DNA is TGTGCCAGCAGCCAAGGGGCGGGGCGGGGCATTCAGTACTTC.

Only a few counts were recorded for this clone. The rearrangement uses TRBV4-1 and TRBJ2-3; D not certain. CDR1 is MGHRA, CDR2 YSYEKL, per germline. V was clipped by 4 bases and J by 0 bases, with 5 bases between them. The CDR3 runs 13 residues. This CDR3 reads CASSRVSTDTQYF. The DNA for the CDR3 is TGCGCCAGCAGCCGAGTTAGCACAGATACGCAGTATTTT.

The chain combines TRBV7-8 with TRBJ2-2; TRBD2 matches 14 bases. V dropped 2 bases and J dropped 3; count of bases not matched to a gene: 5. There are 18 residues in the CDR3. Per the germline V gene, CDR1 is SGHVS and CDR2 is FQNEAQ. CDR3: CASSLRTSGRRHTGELFF. The DNA for the CDR3 is TGTGCCAGCAGCTTAAGGACTAGCGGGAGGAGACACACCGGGGAGCTGTTTTTT. The full variable domain, its missing parts supplied by reference TRBV7-8 and TRBJ2-2, is GAGVSQSPRYKVAKRGQDVALRCDPISGHVSLFWYQQALGQGPEFLTYFQNEAQLDKSGLPSDRFFAERPEGSVSTLKIQRTQQEDSAVYLCASSLRTSGRRHTGELFFGEGSRLTVL.

The chain employs TRBV5-4 and TRBJ2-5; 9 nucleotides agree with TRBD1. Germline values: CDR1 SGHNT, CDR2 YYREEE (reference sequence). J was trimmed by 4 bases and V by 4 bases; bases with no gene match: 2. The CDR3 length is 13 residues. CDR3 amino acids: CASSRGQGETQYF. The CDR3 DNA reads as TGTGCCAGCAGCCGGGGACAGGGAGAGACCCAGTACTTC.

The table lists this clone with a few counts. J is TRBJ1-2 and V is TRBV9; D is undetermined. The CDR3 sequence is 13 residues long. Between the trimmed V and J ends, which lost 2 bases and 3 bases, there was a span of 8 bases. The germline V gene has CDR1 SGDLS and CDR2 YYNGEE. CDR3: CASSVNRDYGYTF. The DNA of the CDR3 is TGTGCCAGCAGCGTCAATAGGGACTATGGCTACACCTTC. Full variable domain (remainder filled in from reference TRBV9 and TRBJ1-2): DSGVTQTPKHLITATGQRVTLRCSPRSGDLSVYWYQQSLDQGLQFLIQYYNGEERAKGNILERFSAQQFPDLHSELNLSSLELGDSALYFCASSVNRDYGYTFGSGTRLTVV.

This clone was recorded many times. The CDR3 sequence: CATKPGGSSYNEQFF. The CDR3 DNA sequence: TGTGCCACGAAGCCGGGCGGGAGTTCCTACAATGAGCAGTTCTTC. The rearrangement uses TRBV19 and TRBJ2-1; 7 bases map to TRBD2. The CDR3 has 15 residues. Losses at the gene ends were 10 bases for V and 1 base for J; bases not matched to a gene: 10. The germline CDR1 and CDR2 sequences are LNHDA and SQIVND (reference sequence).